Sequencing of this T cell receptor (beta chain) was carried out in a study of T cell repertoires in cytomegalovirus infection. V shed 5 bases, J shed 3 bases, and the junction held 9 bases outside the gene matches. The CDR3 covers 16 residues. Germline V CDR1 and CDR2: SGHTA, FQGTGA. TCRdb re-derived calls from the reads in MiXCR, one entry per CDR3 protein. The sample holds 150,000 to 200,000 distinct CDR3 sequences, about 28% seen once. This clonotype was seen a handful of times. The sequence came from a human donor in good health (CMV status not recorded). Some clones in this sample may be carry-over from other donors' samples. Material for sequencing was PBMCs. The V call is TRBV7-3, the J call TRBJ2-3; TRBD2 aligns across 9 bases. This CDR3 reads CASSPLGGGATDTQYF. CDR3 DNA: TGTGCCAGCAGCCCGCTCGGCGGGGGGGCAACAGATACGCAGTATTTT.